The 14 T cell receptor beta chains below come from one sample, sequenced in a study of shared clonotypes between healthy human individuals. Using immunoSEQ multiplex PCR, the repertoire was profiled, and TCRdb retains in-frame clones only, with some absent. The table shows around 2,000,000 clones, with about 93% occurring only once. Naive CD8 populations comprised CD45RO-negative cells positively selected for CCR7, excluding terminally differentiated effector memory CD45RA+ cells. The material sequenced was naive CD8+ T cells from PBMCs. These receptors were obtained from a man aged 18-30 years in good health. Some clones in this sample may be carry-over from other donors' samples.

The chain combines TRBV30 with TRBJ1-6; D ambiguous. Germline V CDR1 and CDR2: GTSNPN, SVGIG (reference sequence). V was pared by 1 base and J by 9 bases, with 7 bases between. The CDR3 loop spans 12 amino acids. Here the CDR3 reads CAWSAAGSPLHF. The CDR3 DNA is TGTGCCTGGAGTGCAGCCGGTTCACCCCTCCACTTT.

This clone showed up just once. This chain joins TRBV27 and TRBJ2-5; D may match TRBD1 or TRBD2 (5 bases each). Germline-derived CDR1 and CDR2 are MNHEY and SMNVEV (reference sequence). V lost 6 bases and J 2 bases, leaving 19 bases between the germline ends. CDR3 size: 16 residues. The DNA for the CDR3 is TGTGCCAGCAGAACCCGGTCCACCGAGGGGCAAGAGACCCAGTACTTC. It encodes CASRTRSTEGQETQYF.

V usage is TRBV4-1 and J usage is TRBJ2-1; D is possibly TRBD1 (6 bases). V shed 0 bases and J shed 2 bases, with 8 bases lying between them. Germline V gene sequence: CDR1 MGHRA, CDR2 YSYEKL. The CDR3 runs 15 residues. CDR3: CASSQERQAYNEQFF. The CDR3 region has the DNA TGCGCCAGCAGCCAAGAAAGACAGGCCTACAATGAGCAGTTCTTC.

This clone appeared once. Other nucleotide sequences from this sample produce the same CDR3. V gene TRBV6-6 combines with J gene TRBJ1-2; D is unclear. The ends were cut back, 0 bases at V and 4 bases at J, with 9 bases in the middle. The CDR3 length is 14 residues. The germline V gene encodes CDR1 MNHNY and CDR2 SVGAGI (reference sequence). The CDR3 protein is CASSYSEGVYGYTF. Written as DNA, the CDR3 is TGTGCCAGCAGTTACTCGGAGGGCGTCTATGGCTACACCTTC.

This chain joins TRBV4-2 and TRBJ1-4; D possibly corresponds to TRBD1 (5 bases). In germline, CDR1 is LGHNA, CDR2 YNFKEQ. Trimming stripped 5 bases from V and 8 bases from J, with 27 bases between. The CDR3 has 18 amino acids. The CDR3 nucleotides are TGTGCCAGCAGCGGGTGGGCGGGGCAATCGAGGGGTGACGAAAAACTGTTTTTT. Its protein is CASSGWAGQSRGDEKLFF.

V gene TRBV7-3 combines with J gene TRBJ2-1; D possibly uses TRBD1 or TRBD2 (6 bases each). The CDR3 is 17 residues long. The germline V gene has CDR1 SGHTA and CDR2 FQGTGA. V shed 1 base and J shed 2 bases, with 15 bases lying between them. Here the CDR3 DNA reads TGTGCCAGCAGCTTAAGAGCTGGGGGGCAGGCCTACAATGAGCAGTTCTTC. Protein product: CASSLRAGGQAYNEQFF.

Turning to this clone: Other DNA sequences in the same sample also yield this CDR3. The gene calls are TRBV9 and TRBJ1-1, with D possibly TRBD1 on 6 matching bases. CDR1 and CDR2 from the germline V gene are SGDLS and YYNGEE. CDR3 length: 14 amino acids. V was clipped by 0 bases and J by 4 bases, with 10 bases between them. The CDR3 sequence is CASSVGGASTEAFF. The DNA for the CDR3 is TGTGCCAGCAGCGTAGGGGGGGCAAGCACTGAAGCTTTCTTT.

This clone was counted once. This sequence joins TRBV25-1 and TRBJ2-6; the D is unclear. The germline CDR1 and CDR2 sequences are MGHDK and SYGVNS. This CDR3 is 14 amino acids long. Deletions cut 7 bases from V and 1 base from J, with 8 bases between. This CDR3 is CASTPRSGANVLTF. The CDR3 bases are TGTGCCAGCACCCCCAGATCTGGGGCCAACGTCCTGACTTTC. Filled out from reference TRBV25-1 and TRBJ2-6, the complete variable domain reads EADIYQTPRYLVIGTGKKITLECSQTMGHDKMYWYQQDPGMELHLIHYSYGVNSTEKGDLSSESTVSRIRTEHFPLTLESARPSHTSQYLCASTPRSGANVLTFGAGSRLTVL.

The chain carries TRBV7-9 and TRBJ2-7; D tentatively reads TRBD1 or TRBD2 (5 bases each). Per the germline V gene, CDR1 is SEHNR and CDR2 is FQNEAQ (reference sequence). V was clipped by 4 bases and J by 0 bases, with 13 bases between them. The CDR3 length is 15 residues. The CDR3 DNA reads as TGTGCCAGCAGCTCACGGGACGGAAACTCCTACGAGCAGTACTTC. It is translated as CASSSRDGNSYEQYF.

The chain recombines TRBV29-1 with TRBJ2-5; TRBD1 agrees at 8 bases. The junction had 8 bases not matched to a gene; V was cut back by 8 bases and J by 0 bases. The CDR3 is made up of 14 amino acids. Per the germline V gene, CDR1 is SQVTM and CDR2 is ANQGSEA. CDR3 residues: CSFLDRDDQETQYF. The CDR3 DNA is TGCAGCTTCTTGGACAGGGACGACCAAGAGACCCAGTACTTC.

V is TRBV28 and J is TRBJ2-3; TRBD2 might be the D (6 bases). Trimming took 2 bases from V and 5 from J, leaving 8 bases between them. In germline, CDR1 is MDHEN, CDR2 SYDVKM. The CDR3 extends over 13 amino acids. The CDR3 spells CASSLNSGDTQYF. CDR3 DNA sequence: TGTGCCAGCAGTTTAAATAGCGGAGATACGCAGTATTTT.

The CDR3 sequence is CASSLDPWQGSYEQYF. The CDR3 coding sequence is TGTGCCAGCAGTTTAGACCCTTGGCAGGGGTCGTACGAGCAGTACTTC. The chain employs TRBV27 and TRBJ2-7, with a possible D match to TRBD1 (6 bases). CDR1 is MNHEY, CDR2 SMNVEV, per germline (reference sequence). The CDR3 is made up of 16 amino acids. V gave up 2 bases and J gave up 4 bases, with 18 bases separating them.

V and J are TRBV6-5 and TRBJ2-7; 7 bases agree with TRBD2. CDR3 length equals 15 residues. Per germline, CDR1 MNHEY and CDR2 SVGAGI. The ends lost 2 bases at V and 4 bases at J; junction bases unmatched: 8. CDR3 DNA sequence: TGTGCCAGCAGTTACAATGGGAGGGACCTGTACGAGCAGTACTTC. Protein product: CASSYNGRDLYEQYF.

The rearrangement links TRBV5-1 to TRBJ2-2; D perhaps matches TRBD2 (6 bases). V lost 2 bases and J 0 bases, leaving 11 bases between the germline ends. The CDR3 sequence is 16 residues long. Germline V CDR1 and CDR2: SGHRS, YFSETQ. The CDR3 DNA reads as TGCGCCAGCAGCTTAGGACTACCCCCGAACACCGGGGAGCTGTTTTTT. Its translation is CASSLGLPPNTGELFF. Drawing the rest from reference TRBV5-1 and TRBJ2-2, the complete variable domain is KAGVTQTPRYLIKTRGQQVTLSCSPISGHRSVSWYQQTPGQGLQFLFEYFSETQRNKGNFPGRFSGRQFSNSRSEMNVSTLELGDSALYLCASSLGLPPNTGELFFGEGSRLTVL.